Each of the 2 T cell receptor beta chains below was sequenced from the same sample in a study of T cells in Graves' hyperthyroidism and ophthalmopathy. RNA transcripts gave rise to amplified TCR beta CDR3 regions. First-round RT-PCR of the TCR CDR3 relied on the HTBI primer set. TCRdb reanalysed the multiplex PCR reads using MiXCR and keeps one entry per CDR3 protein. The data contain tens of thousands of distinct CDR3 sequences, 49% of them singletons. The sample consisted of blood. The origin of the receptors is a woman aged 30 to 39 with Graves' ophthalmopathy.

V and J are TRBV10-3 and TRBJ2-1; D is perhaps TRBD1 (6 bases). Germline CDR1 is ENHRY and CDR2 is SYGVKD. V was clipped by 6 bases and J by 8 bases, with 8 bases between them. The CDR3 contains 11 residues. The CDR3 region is CAIRPGDEQFF. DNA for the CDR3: TGTGCCATCAGGCCAGGGGATGAGCAGTTCTTC.

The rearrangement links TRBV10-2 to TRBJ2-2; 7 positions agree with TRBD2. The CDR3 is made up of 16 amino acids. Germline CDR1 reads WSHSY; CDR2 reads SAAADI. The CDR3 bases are TGCACCAACAGTGATAGGACTAGTATAGGTACCGGGGAGCTGTTTTTT. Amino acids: CTNSDRTSIGTGELFF.